This T cell receptor beta chain emerged from a study of vaccination and CD4 T cells after COVID-19. About the study: Vaccination of participants consisted of two doses of either BNT162b2 or mRNA-1273 vaccine. The cells in question were stimulated using overlapping spike peptides derived from SARS-CoV-2, HCoV-NL63, HCoV-OC43 and HCoV-229E.

Germline lookup yields CDR1 SEHNR and CDR2 FQNEAQ (reference sequence). J was trimmed by 4 bases and V by 5 bases; bases with no gene match: 14. This CDR3 comprises 17 residues. Once obtained from cultured CD4+ T cells, the DNA was sequenced using the Oncomine TCR Beta short-read assay. DNA came from CD4+ T cells after culture. TCRdb fed the PCR reads into MiXCR, producing one record per CDR3 protein. This sample has about 18,000 distinct CDR3 sequences, with approximately 53% found just once. Concerning this clonotype: Its specificity is unknown.

This sample's treatment: approximately 9-day PBMC culture with coronavirus spike peptide pools or control peptides (ViraFEST assay). Sequenced: CD4+ T cells from blood, cultured in vitro. The J gene is TRBJ1-2, the V gene TRBV7-9, with 9 bases lining up with TRBD1. The receptor was derived from a human donor who had recovered from COVID-19. The CDR3 nucleotides read TGTGCCAGCAGCCGCCTAACGGGGACAGGGATTATCTATGGCTACACCTTC. Its protein product is CASSRLTGTGIIYGYTF.